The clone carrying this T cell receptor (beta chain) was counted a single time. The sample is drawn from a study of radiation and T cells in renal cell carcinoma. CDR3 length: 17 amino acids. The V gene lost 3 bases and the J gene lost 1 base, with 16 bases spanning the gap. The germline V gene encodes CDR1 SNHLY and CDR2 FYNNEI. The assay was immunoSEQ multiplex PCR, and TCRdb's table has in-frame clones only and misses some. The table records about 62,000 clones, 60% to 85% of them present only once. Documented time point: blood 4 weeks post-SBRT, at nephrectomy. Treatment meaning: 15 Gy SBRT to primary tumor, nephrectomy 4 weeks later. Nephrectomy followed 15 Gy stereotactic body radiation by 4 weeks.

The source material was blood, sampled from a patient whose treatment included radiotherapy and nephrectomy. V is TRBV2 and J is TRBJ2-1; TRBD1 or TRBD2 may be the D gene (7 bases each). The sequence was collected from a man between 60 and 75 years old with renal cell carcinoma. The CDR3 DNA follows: TGTGCCAGCAGTGAGACAGGGCGGGGGACTTCCTACAATGAGCAGTTCTTC. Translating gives CASSETGRGTSYNEQFF.